The subject of this entry is one T cell receptor (beta chain). The antigen remains undetermined. Sequencing used immunoSEQ v3.0 at survey level. The assay was immunoSEQ multiplex PCR, and TCRdb's table has in-frame clones only and misses some. In the table there are some 22,000 clones, over 80% of which are singletons. The data originate from a study of long-term antiretroviral therapy in people with HIV. Study-wide results and limits: Post-treatment diversity went higher with ART but stayed below transplant donor controls.

There were no participants with HIV treated outside the United States. V was cut by 0 bases and J by 0 bases, with 18 bases left in between. CDR1 is MRHNA and CDR2 is SNTAGT in the germline V gene. The CDR3 is 18 residues long. This chain uses TRBV6-4 with TRBJ2-7, with D possibly TRBD1 on 5 matching bases. This receptor was taken from a man aged 18 to 35 with HIV. The material was unsorted PBMCs, obtained roughly 4 years after starting antiretroviral therapy. The DNA for the CDR3 is TGTGCCAGCAGTGACTCACCGGACAATAGTCTCTCCTCCTACGAGCAGTACGTC. This gives the protein CASSDSPDNSLSSYEQYV.